These T cell receptor beta chains were read from a single sample in a study of T cell repertoires in cytomegalovirus infection. TCRdb used MiXCR to reprocess the reads, holding one entry per CDR3 protein. In the table there are about 450,000 distinct CDR3 sequences, roughly 30% of which are singletons. The sequenced sample consisted of PBMCs. These receptors all stem from a human donor in good health (CMV status not recorded). Some clones in this sample may be carry-over from other donors' samples. CDR3s include the opening cysteine and the closing phenylalanine or tryptophan. D genes are given only for firm matches. Size is omitted from some rows. Given values are once, few, many or a class for expanded clones.

D gene	V gene	CDR3 length	clone size	J gene	CDR3 DNA	CDR3 protein
TRBD1	TRBV4-3	18	few	TRBJ1-4	TGCGCCAGCAGCCAAACCGGGACAGGTTTAGCAACTAATGAAAAACTGTTTTTT	CASSQTGTGLATNEKLFF
TRBD1	TRBV2	16	few	TRBJ1-1	TGTGCCAGCACCCTGCAGCCAGGGGGATTGGGGACTGAAGCTTTCTTT	CASTLQPGGLGTEAFF
-	TRBV7-6	14	many	TRBJ1-3	TGTGCCAGCACGACAGGCGTCTCTGGAAACACCATATATTTT	CASTTGVSGNTIYF
TRBD1	TRBV29-1	15	-	TRBJ1-5	TGCAGCGTTGAGGAGACAGGGGAGGAGAATCAGCCCCAGCATTTT	CSVEETGEENQPQHF
TRBD1	TRBV29-1	13	few	TRBJ2-3	TGCAGCGCTGGGACAGGGACCACAGATACGCAGTATTTT	CSAGTGTTDTQYF
-	TRBV10-3	13	-	TRBJ1-1	TGTGCCATCAGTGAGGGGGGTCCCCTTGAATCTTTCTTT	CAISEGGPLESFF
TRBD1	TRBV12-3/TRBV12-4	15	-	TRBJ2-3	TGTGCCAGCAGTTTAGGGACAGGGGTCACAGATACGCAGTATTTT	CASSLGTGVTDTQYF
TRBD2	TRBV5-8	14	-	TRBJ2-1	TGTGCCAGCAGCCGGCGGGGGTCCCAGGATGAGCAGTTCTTC	CASSRRGSQDEQFF
-	TRBV11-2	13	-	TRBJ1-1	TGTTCCAGCAGCTTAGCCGCGAACACTGAAGCTTTCTTT	CSSSLAANTEAFF
-	TRBV19	14	-	TRBJ2-1	TGTGCCAGTAGTCTGGAGAGCTCCTACAATGAGCAGTTCTTC	CASSLESSYNEQFF
-	TRBV28	19	-	TRBJ1-5	TGTGCCAGCAGTCTAGGTCCGCAGGGGATCCCGGGATTCAATCAGCCCCAGCATTTT	CASSLGPQGIPGFNQPQHF
TRBD1	TRBV12-3/TRBV12-4	14	few	TRBJ2-1	TGTGCCAGCAGTTTCTCAGGGGGAAGCAATGAGCAGTTCTTC	CASSFSGGSNEQFF
-	TRBV7-2	11	many	TRBJ1-1	TGTGCCAGCGCTGGGGACACTGAAGCTTTCTTT	CASAGDTEAFF
TRBD1	TRBV4-1	14	few	TRBJ2-1	TGCGCCAGCAGCCAAGAAAGGGGGCCCACTGAGCAGTTCTTC	CASSQERGPTEQFF
-	TRBV7-3	15	few	TRBJ1-1	TGTGCCAGCAGCTTAACCTTTAGTATGAACACTGAAGCTTTCTTT	CASSLTFSMNTEAFF
-	TRBV20-1	14	-	TRBJ1-4	TGCAGTAGGCAACCTCCCGGCCGAAATGAAAAACTGTTTTTT	CSRQPPGRNEKLFF
TRBD1	TRBV19	15	-	TRBJ1-5	TGTGCCAGTAGGTTCTGGACAGGGGGAGATCAGCCCCAGCATTTT	CASRFWTGGDQPQHF
-	TRBV7-2	14	many	TRBJ1-4	TGTGCCAGCAGCCTAGCTGGGACGGCGGGAAAACTGTTTTTT	CASSLAGTAGKLFF
TRBD1	TRBV25-1	15	-	TRBJ2-2	TGTGCCAGCCTCGGGACAGGGACGCACACCGGGGAGCTGTTTTTT	CASLGTGTHTGELFF
-	TRBV7-4	15	-	TRBJ1-6	TGTGCCAGCAGCGGAAACAGGGTGGGGGATTCACCCCTCCACTTT	CASSGNRVGDSPLHF
-	TRBV7-2	14	once	TRBJ2-1	TGTTCCATCAGCCAGGGTCTACTCAATAATGATCAGTTCTTC	CSISQGLLNNDQFF
-	TRBV28	15	many	TRBJ1-5	TGTGCCAGCAGTGCTGGGACACATAGCAATCAGCCCCAGCATTTT	CASSAGTHSNQPQHF
-	TRBV6-1	13	many	TRBJ1-2	TGTGCCAGCAGTTCCACAGGGAACTATGGCTACACCTTC	CASSSTGNYGYTF
TRBD1	TRBV7-2	15	-	TRBJ2-7	TGTGCCAGCAGCTTAAGGGACAGATTAATTGGGGAGCAGTACTTC	CASSLRDRLIGEQYF
-	TRBV7-2	14	-	TRBJ2-7	TGTGCCAGCAGCTTAGGTGGGGGAACCTACGAGCATTCCTTC	CASSLGGGTYEHSF
-	TRBV20-1	13	-	TRBJ2-3	TGCAGTGCTAGAGTCGAGTACACAGATACGCAGTATTTT	CSARVEYTDTQYF
-	TRBV12-5	13	few	TRBJ1-1	TGTGCTAGTGGTTTGGACCGTGCCACTGAAGCTTTCTTT	CASGLDRATEAFF
-	TRBV20-1	12	-	TRBJ2-7	TGCAGTTCCGGACAGCCTCCCTACGAGCAGTACTTC	CSSGQPPYEQYF
TRBD1	TRBV7-4	14	many	TRBJ1-5	TGTGCCAGCAGCTGGACAGGCTGCAATCAGCCCCAGCATTTT	CASSWTGCNQPQHF
-	TRBV7-2	14	many	TRBJ1-2	TGTGCCAGCAGCTTCGGATTTAGAAACTATGGCTACACCTTC	CASSFGFRNYGYTF
TRBD2	TRBV4-1	21	-	TRBJ2-4	TGCGCCAGCAGCCAAGATTTACTAAATCGCGGGGGGCTCGGGGGGGGGAACATTCAGTACTTC	CASSQDLLNRGGLGGGNIQYF
-	TRBV7-9	15	few	TRBJ2-5	TGTGCCAGCAGCTTAGTCCGACAGACTCAAGAGACCCAGTACTTC	CASSLVRQTQETQYF
TRBD1	TRBV7-6	14	-	TRBJ1-6	TGTGCCATCAGTCACGGGACAGGGTTCGCACCCCTCCACTTT	CAISHGTGFAPLHF
-	TRBV12-3/TRBV12-4	12	few	TRBJ1-1	TGTGCCAGCAGCCCCGGGGGGCTTGAAGCTTTCTTT	CASSPGGLEAFF
-	TRBV7-8	16	many	TRBJ2-1	TGTGCCAGCAGCTTAGGGGCAGGGAGCTCCTACAATGAGCAGTTCTTC	CASSLGAGSSYNEQFF
-	TRBV6-2/TRBV6-3	16	-	TRBJ1-2	TGTGCCAGCAGCCCCACCGTGAGACAGGCCGCTTATGGCTACACCTTC	CASSPTVRQAAYGYTF
TRBD2	TRBV28	19	-	TRBJ2-3	TGTGCCAGCAGTTCTCCCCCGGGACTAGCGGGGGGTGGAACAGATACGCAGTATTTT	CASSSPPGLAGGGTDTQYF
-	TRBV7-2	17	once	TRBJ2-6	TGTGCCAGCAGCGCCCCGGAACAGAGCTCTGGGGCCAACGTCCTGACTTTC	CASSAPEQSSGANVLTF
TRBD1	TRBV4-1	15	-	TRBJ1-5	TGCGCCAGCAGCCAGGAGTGGGACAGGAATCAGCCCCAGCATTTT	CASSQEWDRNQPQHF
TRBD1	TRBV6-5	20	-	TRBJ1-1	TGTGCCAGCAGTTACCGAATGGACAGGGGATGGGGGTTATTAAACACTGAAGCTTTCTTT	CASSYRMDRGWGLLNTEAFF
-	TRBV7-8	15	many	TRBJ1-1	TGTGCCAGCAGCTCAGTTAGCAAGGCGAACACTGAAGCTTTCTTT	CASSSVSKANTEAFF
-	TRBV5-6	14	few	TRBJ1-5	TGTGCCAGCAGCTTGGCAGGGGCGGGACAGCCCCAGCATTTT	CASSLAGAGQPQHF
TRBD2	TRBV7-8	16	-	TRBJ2-5	TGTGCCAGCAGCCGGGAGGGGGGGAGACTGAAAGAGACCCAGTACTTC	CASSREGGRLKETQYF
-	TRBV28	12	-	TRBJ1-2	TGTGCCAGCAGTTTCTTGCCTGGGGGCTACACCTTC	CASSFLPGGYTF
TRBD1	TRBV20-1	15	few	TRBJ2-2	TGCAGTGCTGGGAAGCAGGGGGCAGACACCGGGGAGCTGTTTTTT	CSAGKQGADTGELFF
-	TRBV20-1	14	-	TRBJ2-7	TGCAGTGCTACGGTCCACAGGAAAGCGTACGAGCAGTACTTC	CSATVHRKAYEQYF
-	TRBV5-4	15	-	TRBJ2-1	TGTGCCAGCACCAAGGGGTTGGACCCCTACAATGAGCAGTTCTTC	CASTKGLDPYNEQFF
-	TRBV10-3	12	many	TRBJ1-3	TGTGCCATCGAGGGGGCTGGAAACACCATATATTTT	CAIEGAGNTIYF
-	TRBV6-5	11	few	TRBJ2-2	TGTGCCAGCCGCTACACCGGGGAGCTGTTTTTT	CASRYTGELFF
-	TRBV20-1	15	few	TRBJ1-6	TGCAGTGCTGCGGCGACACCAATTCTGGGTTCACCCCTCCACTTT	CSAAATPILGSPLHF
TRBD1	TRBV5-1	13	-	TRBJ2-7	TGCGCCAGCAGCCAGGGACAGGCCGAGGAGCAGTACTTC	CASSQGQAEEQYF
-	TRBV10-2	13	few	TRBJ2-1	TGCGCCAGCAGTGACAGGGCTAGCAATGAGCAGTTCTTC	CASSDRASNEQFF
-	TRBV7-2	13	many	TRBJ1-1	TGTGCCAGCAGCTTTGAAGAGGCCCGTGGAGCTTTCTTT	CASSFEEARGAFF
-	TRBV6-2/TRBV6-3	18	-	TRBJ2-1	TGTGCCAGCAGTTCCGCAATCCTTAGGGGGGGGTTTTACAATGAGCAGTTCTTC	CASSSAILRGGFYNEQFF
-	TRBV3-1	16	-	TRBJ2-5	TGTGCCAGCAGCCAAGGGATCGCAGGGTTCGCTGAGACCCAGTACTTC	CASSQGIAGFAETQYF